This T cell receptor (beta chain) was identified during a study of identical twins. From the 5' RACE reads, TCRdb called clonotypes with MiXCR, one entry per CDR3 protein. This sample has 400,000 to 600,000 distinct CDR3 sequences, with around 22% found just once. Study results and caveats: Invariant MAIT and iNKT cells may have partly biased zero-insertion analyses.

Concerning this clonotype itself: Its specificity is unknown.

The CDR3 covers 15 residues. The germline V gene encodes CDR1 SGHTA and CDR2 FQGTGA. V lost 0 bases to trimming and J lost 4 bases; unmatched junction nucleotides: 3. The same data also contributed to another study, on yellow fever vaccine responses in identical twins.

This chain links TRBV7-3 with TRBJ2-3; 8 bases are a match to TRBD1. The TCR sequence derives from a woman in her late teens or twenties in good health. The sample consisted of CD4+ T cells sorted from blood. This CDR3 is CASSLTGQGSDTQYF. In nucleotides, the CDR3 is TGTGCCAGCAGCTTAACAGGACAGGGTTCAGATACGCAGTATTTT.